Listed below are T cell receptor beta chains from one sample, sequenced in a study of memory CD4+ T cells and cytomegalovirus serostatus. This table comes from immunoSEQ multiplex PCR, and its TCRdb copy is limited to in-frame clones, with some not included. The sample yields tens of thousands of clones, 82% seen once. Input material: memory CD4+ T cells from blood. The receptors here all came from an adult in good health and CMV-seronegative. The CDR3 runs from the conserved cysteine through the conserved F or W. The D gene is left open where the match is weak. Only some rows state a clone size, as once, few, many or a class for expanded clones.

cdr3_nt cdr3_aa clone_size v_call d_call j_call
TGTGCCAGCAGTTTTGGGTCATACCTCACAGATACGCAGTATTTT CASSFGSYLTDTQYF once TRBV27 NA TRBJ2-3
TGTGCCAGCAGTTACTCTGGGGACACCTATGGCTACACCTTC CASSYSGDTYGYTF NA TRBV6-5 NA TRBJ1-2
TGTGCCAGCAGTCACCTACAGGGGGCCTCCTACGAGCAGTACTTC CASSHLQGASYEQYF once TRBV6-5 TRBD1 TRBJ2-7
TGTGCCAGCAGCTTTAGCAATGAGCAGTTCTTC CASSFSNEQFF NA TRBV11-2 NA TRBJ2-1
TGTGCCAGCAGCTTGGTCTCTATCCAGACCAAGTACCAAGAGACCCAGTACTTC CASSLVSIQTKYQETQYF NA TRBV5-6 NA TRBJ2-5
TGTGCCAGCAGCGTCGGACAGGGCACCGAGCAGTACTTC CASSVGQGTEQYF few TRBV7-2 TRBD1 TRBJ2-7
TGTGCCAGCAGCTTCGATTTCGGTCAGCCCCAGCATTTT CASSFDFGQPQHF NA TRBV7-2 NA TRBJ1-5
TGTGCCAGCAGTGAATCGCGGGGGACCCAGTACTTC CASSESRGTQYF few TRBV2 NA TRBJ2-5
TGCGCCAGCAGCTTAGGAGGGAACTATGGCTACACCTTC CASSLGGNYGYTF NA TRBV5-1 NA TRBJ1-2
TGTGCCAGCAGTGAAGGCAGCCGAAGAGGGATCAACTATGGCTACACCTTC CASSEGSRRGINYGYTF NA TRBV6-1 NA TRBJ1-2
TGCGCCAGCAGCATCGACAGCTACGAGCAGTACTTC CASSIDSYEQYF NA TRBV5-1 NA TRBJ2-7
TGCGCCAGCAGCCAGATCGCCAGGACAAAGAACACTGAAGCTTTCTTT CASSQIARTKNTEAFF NA TRBV4-1 NA TRBJ1-1
TGTGCCAGCAGCTTAAGTGCTGGGGCCGGGGGATCCTACGAGCAGTACTTC CASSLSAGAGGSYEQYF NA TRBV7-8 NA TRBJ2-7
TGTGCCAGCAGCGTATCGGTCGGCTCTGGAAACACCATATATTTT CASSVSVGSGNTIYF NA TRBV9 NA TRBJ1-3
TGTGCCAGCAGTTCGCGCCGCCAAGGTGGTGAGCAGTTCTTC CASSSRRQGGEQFF few TRBV27 NA TRBJ2-1
TGTGCCTGGAGAAGGGACACCTATGGCTACACCTTC CAWRRDTYGYTF NA TRBV30 NA TRBJ1-2
TGTGCCAGCAGTCGTTGGCAGGTCAAGTTGAACACTGAAGCTTTCTTT CASSRWQVKLNTEAFF once TRBV28 NA TRBJ1-1
TGTGCCACCAGCAGGGGCAGGGGGCAGGGTCAGCCCCAGCATTTT CATSRGRGQGQPQHF NA TRBV15 TRBD1 TRBJ1-5
TGTGCCTGGAGTGTACCCTTCCGACAGTACAAAAACATTCAGTACTTC CAWSVPFRQYKNIQYF NA TRBV30 NA TRBJ2-4
TGCGCCAGCAGCCAAGATACAGCAACTAATGAAAAACTGTTTTTT CASSQDTATNEKLFF NA TRBV4-3 NA TRBJ1-4
TGTGCCAGCAGCTTGGAGGAACGACCCGCGAACACTGAAGCTTTCTTT CASSLEERPANTEAFF NA TRBV5-8 NA TRBJ1-1
TGTGCCAGCAGCACGGGGGGCTTCACAGATACGCAGTATTTT CASSTGGFTDTQYF NA TRBV7-7 NA TRBJ2-3
TGTGCAAGTCGCTCGACACGACTCGAGAATGGCGGGGAGCTGTTTTTT CASRSTRLENGGELFF NA TRBV12-2 NA TRBJ2-2
TGTGCCAGCAGCCTAATTGATGTAGGCTATGGCTACACCTTC CASSLIDVGYGYTF few TRBV5-4 NA TRBJ1-2
TGTGCCAGCAGCCCCGCCCCCTACAATGAGCAGTTCTTC CASSPAPYNEQFF NA TRBV9 NA TRBJ2-1
TGTGCCAGTAAGGCTGCCCAGGGAGATACGCAGTATTTT CASKAAQGDTQYF NA TRBV19 NA TRBJ2-3
TGTGCCAGCAAGCGGGACCCGAACACTGAAGCTTTCTTT CASKRDPNTEAFF few TRBV6-4 NA TRBJ1-1
TGTGCCAGCACGATCGGTGACCTGAGCTGGCAGTTCTTC CASTIGDLSWQFF NA TRBV2 NA TRBJ2-1
TGTGCCAGCAGTCCCCTCGGGCGGGTGGGGCAGCCCCAGCATTTT CASSPLGRVGQPQHF NA TRBV28 NA TRBJ1-5
TGTGCCATCAGTGAGTCTGCCGAGAACATTCAGTACTTC CAISESAENIQYF NA TRBV10-3 NA TRBJ2-4
TGTGCCAGTAGTATAACGGCGACAGGGGCGGTGGAGACCCAGTACTTC CASSITATGAVETQYF few TRBV19 TRBD1 TRBJ2-5
TGTGCCAGCAGCGGATCCGTTTCCATCTCCTACAATGAGCAGTTCTTC CASSGSVSISYNEQFF NA TRBV11-2 NA TRBJ2-1
TGTGCCAGCAGTGACAGGGACGAAGAAAAACTGTTTTTT CASSDRDEEKLFF NA TRBV25-1 NA TRBJ1-4
TGTGCCAGCAGCTTATTAGCGGGGGGGCTCACCGGGGAGCTGTTTTTT CASSLLAGGLTGELFF NA TRBV5-4 TRBD2 TRBJ2-2
TGTGCCAGCAGTTATGGGGCCGACTATGGCTACACCTTC CASSYGADYGYTF NA TRBV27 NA TRBJ1-2
TGTGCCAGCAGCATACAGGGACAAGAGACCCAGTACTTC CASSIQGQETQYF once TRBV5-6 NA TRBJ2-5
TGTGCCATCAGTGAGGGGACAGCCCACTATGGCTACACCTTC CAISEGTAHYGYTF once TRBV10-3 TRBD1 TRBJ1-2
TGTGCCAGCAGCCAATACTTGGACAGCTCCTACGAGCAGTACTTC CASSQYLDSSYEQYF once TRBV16 NA TRBJ2-7
TGTGCCAGCTATCTTCGGGACCAAGGCTACACCTTC CASYLRDQGYTF NA TRBV7-9 NA TRBJ1-2
TGTGCCAGCAGTGAACGACTAGCGGGAGCTCAAGAGACCCAGTACTTC CASSERLAGAQETQYF NA TRBV25-1 TRBD2 TRBJ2-5
TGCGCCAGCAGCTTGGCGGGCTCCAACACTGAAGCTTTCTTT CASSLAGSNTEAFF few TRBV5-1 NA TRBJ1-1
TGTGCCAGCAGTTACGGGGAAGAAAGCACAGATACGCAGTATTTT CASSYGEESTDTQYF NA TRBV6-5 NA TRBJ2-3
TGTGCCAGCAGTTACGAGGGAACGGGTGGCTACACCTTC CASSYEGTGGYTF once TRBV6-5 NA TRBJ1-2
TGCGCCAGCAGCCTCGAACCCGACAGGGAGGGGAAATACGAGCAGTACTTC CASSLEPDREGKYEQYF once TRBV4-3 NA TRBJ2-7
TGCAGCGTCTCAGGGGGGGTGTTGCCCAATGAGCAGTTCTTC CSVSGGVLPNEQFF NA TRBV29-1 NA TRBJ2-1
TGTGCCAGCACTACCAGCACTGAAGCTTTCTTT CASTTSTEAFF NA TRBV28 NA TRBJ1-1
TGTGCCAGCAGCCCTGCCGGGACAGGAGATTATGGCTACACCTTC CASSPAGTGDYGYTF NA TRBV5-6 TRBD1 TRBJ1-2
TGTGCCAGTAGTCCTCCAGGGTCCAATGAGCAGTTCTTC CASSPPGSNEQFF once TRBV19 NA TRBJ2-1
TGTGCCAGCAGACCCCCGACAGGGGCCAAAAACATTCAGTACTTC CASRPPTGAKNIQYF NA TRBV27 TRBD1 TRBJ2-4
TGCGCCAGCGAAAGGGGGCGCACCGGGGAGCTGTTTTTT CASERGRTGELFF NA TRBV5-1 TRBD1 TRBJ2-2
TGTGCCAGTAGTATCACCCAGCGGGGGAAAGAGACCCAGTACTTC CASSITQRGKETQYF NA TRBV19 TRBD2 TRBJ2-5
TGTGCCATCAGGGACGGAGATAATTCACCCCTCCACTTT CAIRDGDNSPLHF NA TRBV10-3 NA TRBJ1-6
TGTGCCAGCAGCTTGGTTGATCAGCCCCAGCATTTT CASSLVDQPQHF few TRBV5-8 NA TRBJ1-5
TGTGCCAGCAGCTTGACAGGTCGGTACGAGCAGTACTTC CASSLTGRYEQYF NA TRBV5-4 NA TRBJ2-7
TGTGCCAGTAGTTTATCGGCCGGGGAGCTGTTTTTT CASSLSAGELFF once TRBV19 NA TRBJ2-2